This T cell receptor gamma chain originates from a study of Vδ1+ human thymocytes. General study points: Highly polyclonal TRG and TRD repertoires with Gaussian CDR3 length distributions appeared in thymus. Thymic delta-chain repertoires held roughly 18% Vdelta2 sequences and few Vdelta3, despite high sort purity.

The template was reverse-transcribed extracted RNA. CDR3 amplicons came from multiplex PCR with pooled V-gene forward and constant-region reverse primers. TCRdb re-analyzed the multiplex PCR reads via CATT. The sample holds about 27,000 gamma-chain clones, 20% to 25% seen once. About this clone: The target antigen is unknown.

Germline values: CDR1 EGSTGY, CDR2 YDSYTSSV. V was clipped by 1 base and J by 5 bases; unmatched bases: 5. CDR3 length: 13 residues. The rearrangement uses TRGV4 and TRGJ1 or TRGJ2. The receptor was derived from a boy under three years old who had congenital heart surgery. Sequencing used Vdelta1+ gamma-delta thymocytes from the thymus. As for subset: FACS-sorted CD3+ TCRalphabeta- TCRVdelta1+ TCRVdelta2- thymocytes. DNA of the CDR3: TGTGCCACCTGGGATGGAGGGGATTATAAGAAACTCTTT. The encoded protein is CATWDGGDYKKLF.